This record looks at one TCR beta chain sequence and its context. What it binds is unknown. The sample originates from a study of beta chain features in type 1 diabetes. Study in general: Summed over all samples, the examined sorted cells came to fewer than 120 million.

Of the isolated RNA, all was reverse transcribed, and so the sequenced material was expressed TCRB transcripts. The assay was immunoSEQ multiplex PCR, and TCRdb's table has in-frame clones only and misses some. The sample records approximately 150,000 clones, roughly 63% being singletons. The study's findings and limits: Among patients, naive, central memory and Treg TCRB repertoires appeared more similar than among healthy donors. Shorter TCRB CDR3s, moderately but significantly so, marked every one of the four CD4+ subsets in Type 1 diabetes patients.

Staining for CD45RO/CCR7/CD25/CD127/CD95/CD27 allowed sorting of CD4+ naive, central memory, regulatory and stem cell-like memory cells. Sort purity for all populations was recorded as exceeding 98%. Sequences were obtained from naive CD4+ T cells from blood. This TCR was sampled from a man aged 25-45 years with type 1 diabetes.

This chain's CDR3 is CASSEEGVTNNSPLHF. As DNA, the CDR3 is TGTGCCAGCAGTGAAGAGGGGGTTACGAATAATTCACCCCTCCACTTT. This rearrangement joins TRBV2 to TRBJ1-6; TRBD1 might be the D (6 bases). Germline assignment: CDR1 SNHLY and CDR2 FYNNEI. Trimming took off 1 base at V and 5 bases at J, with 12 bases between the two ends. The CDR3 runs 16 residues.